What follows is one T cell receptor (beta chain) and its context. What it recognizes is unknown. The sample originates from a study of T cells in Graves' hyperthyroidism and ophthalmopathy. Study-wide results and caveats: Ophthalmopathy was distinguished from stable hyperthyroidism by 13 V-J signatures. Ophthalmopathy was identified by the model a median roughly six months ahead of onset.

With 4 bases clipped from V and 3 bases from J, the junction kept 3 bases outside the gene matches. The CDR3 loop spans 14 amino acids. Germline values: CDR1 LNHNV, CDR2 YYDKDF (reference sequence). The source material, RNA transcripts, was used to amplify TCR beta CDR3 regions. The primer set for the first-round RT-PCR of the TCR CDR3 was HTBI. TCRdb re-called the multiplex PCR reads with MiXCR, one entry per CDR3 protein. The table includes roughly 570,000 distinct CDR3 sequences, approximately 44% detected once. Clinical symptoms, serum thyroxine, TRAb, thyroid ultrasound and orbital computed tomography informed diagnoses.

Specimen: peripheral blood or thyroid tissue (not recorded which). The sequence was collected from an adult woman with Graves' disease, either hyperthyroidism or ophthalmopathy (not recorded which). The rearrangement uses TRBV15 and TRBJ2-5; 9 bases align to TRBD1. CDR3: CATSTGTGKETQYF. As DNA, the CDR3 is TGTGCCACCAGCACCGGGACAGGGAAAGAGACCCAGTACTTC.